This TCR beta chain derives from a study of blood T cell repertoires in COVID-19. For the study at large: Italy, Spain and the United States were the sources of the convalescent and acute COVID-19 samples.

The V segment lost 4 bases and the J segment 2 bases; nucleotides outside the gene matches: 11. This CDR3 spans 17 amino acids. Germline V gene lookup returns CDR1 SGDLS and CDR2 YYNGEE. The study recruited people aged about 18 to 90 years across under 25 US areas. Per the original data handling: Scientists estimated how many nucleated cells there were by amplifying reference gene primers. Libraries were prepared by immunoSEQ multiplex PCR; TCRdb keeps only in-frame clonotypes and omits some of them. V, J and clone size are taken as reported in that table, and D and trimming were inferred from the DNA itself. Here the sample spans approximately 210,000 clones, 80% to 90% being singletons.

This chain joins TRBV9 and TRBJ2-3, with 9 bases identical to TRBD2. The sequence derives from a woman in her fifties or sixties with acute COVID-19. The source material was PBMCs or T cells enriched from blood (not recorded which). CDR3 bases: TGTGCCAGCAGCCCCAGCTTAGCGGGAGAGGTCACAGATACGCAGTATTTT. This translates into CASSPSLAGEVTDTQYF. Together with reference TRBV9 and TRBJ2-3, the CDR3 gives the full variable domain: DSGVTQTPKHLITATGQRVTLRCSPRSGDLSVYWYQQSLDQGLQFLIQYYNGEERAKGNILERFSAQQFPDLHSELNLSSLELGDSALYFCASSPSLAGEVTDTQYFGPGTRLTVL.